The T cell receptor beta chain described here comes from a study of vaccination and CD4 T cells after COVID-19. On the study more broadly: The post-COVID samples were taken a median around 100 days after diagnosis, anywhere from 35 to 161. No peptide, an HIV-1 Nef pool, or a CEFX pool was what each control culture received. Post-vaccination samples were procured at a median of approximately 72 days following dose two (range 14 to 241).

Stated treatment: roughly nine-day PBMC culture with coronavirus spike peptide pools or control peptides (ViraFEST assay). This CDR3 region has 13 residues. Germline loops: CDR1 LNHDA, CDR2 SQIVND (reference sequence). The V end lost 3 bases, the J end lost 0 bases, and 3 bases lay between the germline ends. Cultured CD4+ T cell DNA was sequenced using the Oncomine TCR Beta short-read assay. Using its own MiXCR run on the PCR reads, TCRdb lists one record per CDR3 protein. The data show 25,000 or so distinct CDR3 sequences, 44% seen once. Worth noting for this clonotype: Antigen: not known.

This sequence joins TRBV19 and TRBJ1-3; unclear D gene. The sequences come from CD4+ T cells from blood, cultured in vitro, collected before SARS-CoV-2 vaccination. This sequence originates from a human donor who received a COVID-19 vaccine. The CDR3 nucleotides are TGTGCCAGTAGTATCAACTCTGGAAACACCATATATTTT. Protein: CASSINSGNTIYF.